What follows are 2 T cell receptor beta chains derived from one specimen sequenced in a study of identical twins. In TCRdb, the 5' RACE reads were re-called with MiXCR into one record per CDR3 protein. This table has nearly 200,000 distinct CDR3 sequences, more than 15% appearing once. The same specimen was also included in a second study, on T cells expressing NK-cell markers.

Sequenced: CD8+ T cells sorted from blood. The origin of the receptors is a woman aged 18-30 years in good health.

V and J are TRBV5-1 and TRBJ2-1; no reliable D call. The germline V gene encodes CDR1 SGHRS and CDR2 YFSETQ. This CDR3 is 12 amino acids long. V was pared by 4 bases and J by 7 bases, with 9 bases between. The CDR3 spells CASSGRRNEQFF. The CDR3 DNA follows: TGCGCCAGCAGCGGCCGTCGGAATGAGCAGTTCTTC. The full variable domain, completed using reference TRBV5-1 and TRBJ2-1, is KAGVTQTPRYLIKTRGQQVTLSCSPISGHRSVSWYQQTPGQGLQFLFEYFSETQRNKGNFPGRFSGRQFSNSRSEMNVSTLELGDSALYLCASSGRRNEQFFGPGTRLTVL.

This clonotype was detected many times. The chain combines TRBV4-2 with TRBJ2-2; 10 bases fit TRBD2. This CDR3 comprises 16 residues. Germline-derived CDR1 and CDR2 are LGHNA and YNFKEQ. V lost 0 bases and J lost 6; bases outside the gene matches: 4. The CDR3 DNA is TGTGCCAGCAGCCAAGACAGCAGCGGGGGGGCCGGGGAGCTGTTTTTT. Its translation: CASSQDSSGGAGELFF.